This TCR beta chain was captured by sequencing in a study of PD-1 blockade in classical Hodgkin lymphoma. The repertoire was sequenced with immunoSEQ multiplex PCR; TCRdb's copy has only in-frame clones and lacks some. This table has approximately 8,800 clones, approximately 84% appearing once. Relapse after autologous stem cell transplantation occurred in every patient, and brentuximab vedotin exposure varied. The study purified CD4+ T cells from thawed PBMCs using magnetic negative selection. V shed 3 bases and J shed 1 base, with 8 bases lying between them. This CDR3 has 14 amino acids. CDR1 and CDR2 from the germline V gene are MDHEN and SYDVKM.

The chain joins TRBV28 to TRBJ2-3, with D possibly TRBD1 on 5 matching bases. The sample was CD4+ T cells from blood, taken at baseline. This sequence was found in a human donor with classical Hodgkin lymphoma. The CDR3 DNA reads as TGTGCCAGCAGTTTCCTACAGGGCACAGATACGCAGTATTTT. Translation gives CASSFLQGTDTQYF.